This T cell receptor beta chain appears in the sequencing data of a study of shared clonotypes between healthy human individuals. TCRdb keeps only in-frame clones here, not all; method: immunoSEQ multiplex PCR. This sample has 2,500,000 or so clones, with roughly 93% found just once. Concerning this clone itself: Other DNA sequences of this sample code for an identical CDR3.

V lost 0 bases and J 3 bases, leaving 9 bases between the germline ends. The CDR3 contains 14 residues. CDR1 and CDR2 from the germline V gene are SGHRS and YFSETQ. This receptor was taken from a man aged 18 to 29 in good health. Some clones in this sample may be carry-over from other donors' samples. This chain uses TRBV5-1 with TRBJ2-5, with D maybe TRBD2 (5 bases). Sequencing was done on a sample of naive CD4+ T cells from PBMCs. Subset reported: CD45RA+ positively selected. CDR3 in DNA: TGCGCCAGCAGCTTGGATACGGGGAAAGAGACCCAGTACTTC. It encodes CASSLDTGKETQYF.